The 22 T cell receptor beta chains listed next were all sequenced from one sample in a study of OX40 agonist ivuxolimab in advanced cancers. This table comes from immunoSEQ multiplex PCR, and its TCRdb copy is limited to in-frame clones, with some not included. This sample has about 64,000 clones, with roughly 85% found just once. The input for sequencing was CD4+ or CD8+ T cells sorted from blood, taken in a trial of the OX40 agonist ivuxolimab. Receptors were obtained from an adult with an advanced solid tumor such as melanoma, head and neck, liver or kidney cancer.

DNA for the CDR3: TGTGCCAGCAGCCCGGGGAGGAGGTGGGATACAGATACGCAGTATTTT. It codes for CASSPGRRWDTDTQYF. The chain carries TRBV7-9 and TRBJ2-3; weak D call: TRBD2 (6 bases). This CDR3 contains 16 residues. CDR1 and CDR2 from the germline V gene are SEHNR and FQNEAQ (reference sequence). V gave up 5 bases and J gave up 3 bases, with 18 bases separating them.

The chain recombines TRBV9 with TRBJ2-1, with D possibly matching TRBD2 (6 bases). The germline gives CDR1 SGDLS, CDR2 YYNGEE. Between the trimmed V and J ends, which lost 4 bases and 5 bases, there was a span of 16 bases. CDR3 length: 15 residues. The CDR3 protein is CASSSLGGANNEQFF. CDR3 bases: TGTGCCAGCAGCTCCCTCGGCGGGGCGAACAATGAGCAGTTCTTC.

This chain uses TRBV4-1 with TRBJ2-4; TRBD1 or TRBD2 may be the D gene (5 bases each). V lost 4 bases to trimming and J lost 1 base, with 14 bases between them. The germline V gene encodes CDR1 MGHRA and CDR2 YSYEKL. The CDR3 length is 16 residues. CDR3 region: CASSRDQDPAKNIQYF. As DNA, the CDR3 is TGCGCCAGCAGCCGGGACCAGGACCCGGCCAAAAACATTCAGTACTTC.

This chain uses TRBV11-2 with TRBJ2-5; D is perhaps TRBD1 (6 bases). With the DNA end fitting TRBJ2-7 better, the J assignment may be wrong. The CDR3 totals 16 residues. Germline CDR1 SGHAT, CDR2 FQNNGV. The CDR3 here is CASSWGTGRPAYEQYF. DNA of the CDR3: TGTGCCAGCAGCTGGGGTACAGGGAGACCAGCCTACGAGCAGTACTTC.

CDR3 in amino acids: CASSYSNLGTTDTQYF. In DNA, the CDR3 is TGTGCCAGCAGTTACTCGAACTTGGGGACCACAGATACGCAGTATTTT. The rearrangement joins TRBV6-5 to TRBJ2-3; D is perhaps TRBD1 or TRBD2 (5 bases each). CDR3 size: 16 residues. From germline, CDR1 is MNHEY and CDR2 SVGAGI. Trimming shortened V by 0 bases and J by 2 bases, and 12 bases separated the two germline ends.

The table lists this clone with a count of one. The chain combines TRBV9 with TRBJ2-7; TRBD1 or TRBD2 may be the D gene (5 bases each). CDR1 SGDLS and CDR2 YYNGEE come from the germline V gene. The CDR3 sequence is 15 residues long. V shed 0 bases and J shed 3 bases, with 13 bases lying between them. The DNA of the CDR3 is TGTGCCAGCAGCGTAGGATGGGACGAAGTCTACGAGCAGTACTTC. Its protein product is CASSVGWDEVYEQYF.

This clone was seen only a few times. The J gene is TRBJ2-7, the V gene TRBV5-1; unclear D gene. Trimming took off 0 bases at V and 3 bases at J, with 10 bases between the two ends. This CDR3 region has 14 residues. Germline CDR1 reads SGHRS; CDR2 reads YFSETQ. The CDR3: CASSLDGQVYEQYF. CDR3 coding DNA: TGCGCCAGCAGCTTGGATGGTCAGGTCTACGAGCAGTACTTC.

CDR3 loop: CASRSQGAGGDTQYF. The CDR3 DNA is TGTGCCAGCCGCTCTCAGGGGGCAGGTGGAGATACGCAGTATTTT. The V call is TRBV27, the J call TRBJ2-3; 8 positions match TRBD1. The CDR3 is 15 amino acids. CDR1 is MNHEY and CDR2 is SMNVEV in the germline V gene (reference sequence). V trimming: 8 bases; J trimming: 5 bases; junction bases outside the gene matches: 12.

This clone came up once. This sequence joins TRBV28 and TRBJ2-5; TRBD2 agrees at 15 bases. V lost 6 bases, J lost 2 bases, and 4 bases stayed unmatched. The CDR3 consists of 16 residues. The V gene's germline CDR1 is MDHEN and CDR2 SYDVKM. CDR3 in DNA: TGTGCCAGCAGCAAGGGACTAGCGGGGGGACAAGAGACCCAGTACTTC. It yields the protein CASSKGLAGGQETQYF.

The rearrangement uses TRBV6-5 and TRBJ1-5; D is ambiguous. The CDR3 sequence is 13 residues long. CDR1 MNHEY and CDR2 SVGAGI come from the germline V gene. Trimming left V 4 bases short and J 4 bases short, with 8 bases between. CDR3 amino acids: CASSSAFNQPQHF. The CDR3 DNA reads TGTGCCAGCAGTTCAGCGTTTAATCAGCCCCAGCATTTT.

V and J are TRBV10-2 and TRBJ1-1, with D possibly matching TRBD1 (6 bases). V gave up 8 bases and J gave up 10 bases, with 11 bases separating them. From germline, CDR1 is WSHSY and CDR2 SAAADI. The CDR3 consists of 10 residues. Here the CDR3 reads CASGGRGAFF. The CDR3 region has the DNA TGCGCCAGCGGGGGGCGGGGAGCTTTCTTT.

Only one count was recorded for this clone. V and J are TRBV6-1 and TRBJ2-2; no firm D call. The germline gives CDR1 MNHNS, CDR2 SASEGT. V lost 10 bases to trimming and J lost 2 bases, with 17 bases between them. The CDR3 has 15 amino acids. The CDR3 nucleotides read TGTGCCACCTTTCCGGACCGAATTAACACCGGGGAGCTGTTTTTT. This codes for CATFPDRINTGELFF.

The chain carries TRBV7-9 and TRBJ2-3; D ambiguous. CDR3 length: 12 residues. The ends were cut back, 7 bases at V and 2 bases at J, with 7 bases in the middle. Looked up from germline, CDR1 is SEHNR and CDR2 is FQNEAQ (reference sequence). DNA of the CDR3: TGTGCCAGCACCCCCAACACAGATACGCAGTATTTT. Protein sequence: CASTPNTDTQYF.

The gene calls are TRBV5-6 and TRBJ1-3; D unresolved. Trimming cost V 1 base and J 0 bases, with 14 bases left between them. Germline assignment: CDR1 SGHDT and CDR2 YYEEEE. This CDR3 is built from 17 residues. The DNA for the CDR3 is TGTGCCAGCAGCTTGCAGAGATCGACACCCTCTGGAAACACCATATATTTT. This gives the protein CASSLQRSTPSGNTIYF.

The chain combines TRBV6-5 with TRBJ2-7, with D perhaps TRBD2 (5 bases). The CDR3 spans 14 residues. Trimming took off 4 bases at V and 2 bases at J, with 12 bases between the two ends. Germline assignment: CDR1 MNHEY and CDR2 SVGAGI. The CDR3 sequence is CASSSGILTYEQYF. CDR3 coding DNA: TGTGCCAGCAGTTCCGGGATCCTCACCTACGAGCAGTACTTC.

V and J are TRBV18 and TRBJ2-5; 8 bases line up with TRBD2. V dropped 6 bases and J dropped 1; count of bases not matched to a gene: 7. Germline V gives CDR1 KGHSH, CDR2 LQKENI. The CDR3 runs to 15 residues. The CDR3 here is CASSPGGSFQETQYF. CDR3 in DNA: TGTGCCAGCTCCCCGGGGGGGTCTTTCCAAGAGACCCAGTACTTC.

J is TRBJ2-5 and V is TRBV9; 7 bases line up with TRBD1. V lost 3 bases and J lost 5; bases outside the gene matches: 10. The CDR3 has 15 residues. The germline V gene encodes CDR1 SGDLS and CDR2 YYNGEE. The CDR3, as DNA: TGTGCCAGCAGCGGAGACGGACAGGAGCGCGAGACCCAGTACTTC. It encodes CASSGDGQERETQYF.

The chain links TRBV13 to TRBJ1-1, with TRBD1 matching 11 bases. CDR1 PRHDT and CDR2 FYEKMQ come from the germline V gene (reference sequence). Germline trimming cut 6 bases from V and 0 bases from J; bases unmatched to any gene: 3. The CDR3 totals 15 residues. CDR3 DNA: TGTGCCAGCAGGGGGACAGGGGGTATGAACACTGAAGCTTTCTTT. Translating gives CASRGTGGMNTEAFF.

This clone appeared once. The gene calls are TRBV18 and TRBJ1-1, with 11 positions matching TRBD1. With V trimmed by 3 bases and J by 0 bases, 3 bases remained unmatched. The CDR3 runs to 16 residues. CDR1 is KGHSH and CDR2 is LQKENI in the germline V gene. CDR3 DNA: TGTGCCAGCTCACCGGGACAGGGGGATCTGAACACTGAAGCTTTCTTT. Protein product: CASSPGQGDLNTEAFF.

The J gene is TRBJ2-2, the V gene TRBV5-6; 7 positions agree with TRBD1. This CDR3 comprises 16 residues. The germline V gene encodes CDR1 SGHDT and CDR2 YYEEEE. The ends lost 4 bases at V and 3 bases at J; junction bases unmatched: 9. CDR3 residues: CASSRLNRGYTGELFF. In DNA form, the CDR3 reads TGTGCCAGCAGCCGACTAAACAGGGGATACACCGGGGAGCTGTTTTTT.

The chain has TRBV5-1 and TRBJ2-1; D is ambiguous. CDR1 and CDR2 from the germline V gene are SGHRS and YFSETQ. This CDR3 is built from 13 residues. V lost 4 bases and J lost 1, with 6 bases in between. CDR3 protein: CASSPYSYNEQFF. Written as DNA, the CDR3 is TGCGCCAGCAGCCCCTATTCCTACAATGAGCAGTTCTTC.

The CDR3 reads CASKEGQRSSGANVLTF. The CDR3 nucleotides are TGTGCCAGTAAGGAGGGACAGAGGAGCTCTGGGGCCAACGTCCTGACTTTC. V gene TRBV19 combines with J gene TRBJ2-6, with D possibly being TRBD1 (7 bases). V was clipped by 7 bases and J by 0 bases, with 16 bases between them. The CDR3 consists of 17 residues. From germline, CDR1 is LNHDA and CDR2 SQIVND (reference sequence).